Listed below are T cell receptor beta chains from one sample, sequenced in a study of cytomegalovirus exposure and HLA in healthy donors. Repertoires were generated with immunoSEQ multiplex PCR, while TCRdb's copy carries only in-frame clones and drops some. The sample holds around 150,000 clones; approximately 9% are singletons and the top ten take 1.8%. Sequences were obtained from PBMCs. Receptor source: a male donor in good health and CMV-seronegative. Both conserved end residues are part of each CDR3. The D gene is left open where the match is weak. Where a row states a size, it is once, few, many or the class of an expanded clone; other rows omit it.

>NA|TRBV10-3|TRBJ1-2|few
CAISVAEKGYTF
TGTGCCATCAGTGTAGCGGAGAAAGGCTACACCTTC
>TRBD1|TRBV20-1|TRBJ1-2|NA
CSARRGPGYTF
TGCAGTGCTCGCAGGGGGCCCGGCTACACCTTC
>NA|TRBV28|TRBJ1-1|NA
CASIKFKVRWNTEAFF
TGTGCCAGCATCAAATTTAAAGTTCGGTGGAACACTGAAGCTTTCTTT
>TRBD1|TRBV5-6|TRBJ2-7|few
CASSYQGAEQYF
TGTGCCAGCAGTTATCAGGGGGCCGAGCAGTACTTC
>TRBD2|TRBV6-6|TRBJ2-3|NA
CASSYSRTSGVDTQYF
TGTGCCAGCAGTTACTCGAGGACTAGCGGGGTAGATACGCAGTATTTT
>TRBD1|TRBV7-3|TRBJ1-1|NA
CASSSRGGQGNTEAFF
TGTGCCAGCAGCTCCCGAGGGGGCCAGGGGAACACTGAAGCTTTCTTT
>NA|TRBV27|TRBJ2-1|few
CASSLRGAGEQFF
TGTGCCAGCAGTTTGAGAGGGGCGGGGGAGCAGTTCTTC
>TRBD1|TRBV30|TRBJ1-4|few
CAWSPGTGGNEKLFF
TGTGCCTGGAGCCCCGGGACAGGGGGAAATGAAAAACTGTTTTTT
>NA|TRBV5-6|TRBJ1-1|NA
CASISYTEAFF
TGTGCCAGCATCTCCTACACTGAAGCTTTCTTT
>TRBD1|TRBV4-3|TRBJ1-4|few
CASSQDVTGGDEKLFF
TGCGCCAGCAGCCAAGATGTGACAGGGGGCGATGAAAAACTGTTTTTT
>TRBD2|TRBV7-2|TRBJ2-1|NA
CASSFFSGGTNEQFF
TGTGCCAGCAGCTTTTTTAGCGGGGGGACGAATGAGCAGTTCTTC
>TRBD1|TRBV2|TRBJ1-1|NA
CANRDRSNTEAFF
TGTGCCAACAGGGACAGGTCGAACACTGAAGCTTTCTTT
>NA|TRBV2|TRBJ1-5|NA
CASSEGQNLQPQHF
TGTGCCAGCAGTGAAGGACAAAATCTCCAGCCCCAGCATTTT
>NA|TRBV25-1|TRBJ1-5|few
CASQQTGVGEPQHF
TGTGCCAGTCAACAGACAGGTGTAGGGGAGCCCCAGCATTTT
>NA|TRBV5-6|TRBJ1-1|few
CASSLVSGGNTEAFF
TGTGCCAGCAGCTTGGTATCGGGGGGGAACACTGAAGCTTTCTTT
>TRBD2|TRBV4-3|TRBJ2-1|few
CASSQDKAGAYNEQFF
TGCGCCAGCAGCCAAGATAAAGCGGGGGCCTACAATGAGCAGTTCTTC
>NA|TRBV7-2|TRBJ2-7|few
CASSAASEQYF
TGTGCCAGCAGCGCAGCGTCCGAGCAGTACTTC
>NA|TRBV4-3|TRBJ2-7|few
CASSQDWHQGAEQYF
TGCGCCAGCAGCCAAGATTGGCACCAGGGTGCCGAGCAGTACTTC
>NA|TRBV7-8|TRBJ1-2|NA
CASTTTDPNYGYTF
TGTGCCAGCACCACAACAGACCCTAACTATGGCTACACCTTC
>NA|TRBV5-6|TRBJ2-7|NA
CASSDGQSSYEQYF
TGTGCCAGCAGCGACGGACAGAGCTCCTACGAGCAGTACTTC
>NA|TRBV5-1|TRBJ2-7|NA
CASSLSGENYEQYF
TGCGCCAGCAGCTTATCCGGGGAGAACTACGAGCAGTACTTC
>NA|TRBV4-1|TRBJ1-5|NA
CASSQATGQPQHF
TGCGCCAGCAGCCAAGCCACGGGTCAGCCCCAGCATTTT
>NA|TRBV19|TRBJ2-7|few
CASSYSASLTYEQYF
TGTGCCAGTAGTTATAGCGCGTCACTTACCTACGAGCAGTACTTC
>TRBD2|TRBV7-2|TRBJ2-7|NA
CASSPGGSGSSYEQYF
TGTGCCAGCAGCCCCGGGGGTAGCGGGAGCTCCTACGAGCAGTACTTC
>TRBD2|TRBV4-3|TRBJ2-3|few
CASSQEPRGLAGDTQYF
TGCGCCAGCAGCCAAGAGCCCCGAGGACTAGCGGGTGATACGCAGTATTTT
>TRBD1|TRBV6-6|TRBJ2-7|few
CASSMDRGRHEQYF
TGTGCCAGCAGCATGGACAGGGGGCGACACGAGCAGTACTTC
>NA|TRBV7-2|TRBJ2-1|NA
CASSLGGYEQFF
TGTGCCAGCAGCTTAGGCGGGTATGAGCAGTTCTTC
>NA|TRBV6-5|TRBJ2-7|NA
CASSYRESSYEQYF
TGTGCCAGCAGTTACCGAGAGTCGTCCTACGAGCAGTACTTC
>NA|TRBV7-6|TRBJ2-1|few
CASSSVVGGHNEQFF
TGTGCCAGCAGCAGCGTAGTGGGGGGGCACAATGAGCAGTTCTTC
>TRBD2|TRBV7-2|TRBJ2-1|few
CASSLGLAGPNEQFF
TGTGCCAGCAGCCTGGGACTAGCGGGGCCCAATGAGCAGTTCTTC
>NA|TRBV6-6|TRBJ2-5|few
CASSPGPRPGETQYF
TGTGCCAGCTCCCCTGGACCCCGGCCGGGGGAGACCCAGTACTTC
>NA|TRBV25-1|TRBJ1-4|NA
CASTFPGPLNEKLFF
TGTGCCAGCACCTTCCCGGGTCCTCTAAATGAAAAACTGTTTTTT
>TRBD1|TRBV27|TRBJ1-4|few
CASGNRQGEDIEKLFF
TGTGCCAGCGGGAACCGACAGGGAGAAGATATTGAAAAACTGTTTTTT
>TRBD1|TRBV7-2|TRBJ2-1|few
CASSFKTGGTYNEQFF
TGTGCCAGCAGCTTCAAGACAGGGGGTACCTACAATGAGCAGTTCTTC
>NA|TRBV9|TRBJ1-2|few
CASSAIENYGYTF
TGTGCCAGCAGCGCCATAGAGAACTATGGCTACACCTTC
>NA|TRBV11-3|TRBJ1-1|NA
CASSAQGFTEAFF
TGTGCCAGCAGCGCACAGGGCTTCACTGAAGCTTTCTTT
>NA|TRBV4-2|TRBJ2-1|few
CASSHRGGRELGEQFF
TGTGCCAGCAGCCACCGAGGGGGGCGGGAGCTGGGTGAGCAGTTCTTC
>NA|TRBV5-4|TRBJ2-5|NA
CASSFLGGGEETQYF
TGTGCCAGCAGCTTCTTAGGCGGGGGCGAGGAGACCCAGTACTTC
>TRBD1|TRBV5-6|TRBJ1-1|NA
CASSLVGTGGLNTEAFF
TGTGCCAGCAGCTTGGTCGGGACAGGGGGACTTAACACTGAAGCTTTCTTT
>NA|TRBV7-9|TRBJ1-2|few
CASSLDRAQANYGYTF
TGTGCCAGCAGCTTAGACAGGGCGCAAGCTAACTATGGCTACACCTTC
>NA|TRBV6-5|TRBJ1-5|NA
CASSYSRGGQPQHF
TGTGCCAGCAGTTACTCAAGGGGGGGGCAGCCCCAGCATTTT
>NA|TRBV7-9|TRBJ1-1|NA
CASSSDLTRKAEAFF
TGTGCCAGCAGCTCCGACCTGACACGAAAGGCTGAAGCTTTCTTT
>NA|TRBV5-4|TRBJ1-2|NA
CASSLGVSATNYGYTF
TGTGCCAGCAGCTTGGGGGTCAGCGCTACTAACTATGGCTACACCTTC
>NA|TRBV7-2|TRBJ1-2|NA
CASSLGHGYTF
TGTGCCAGCAGCTTAGGGCATGGCTACACCTTC
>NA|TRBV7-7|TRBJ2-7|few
CASSLGPQGYEQYF
TGTGCCAGCAGCTTAGGACCGCAGGGCTACGAGCAGTACTTC
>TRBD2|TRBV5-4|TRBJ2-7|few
CASSSGGLAASYEQYF
TGTGCCAGCAGCTCAGGAGGACTAGCGGCCTCCTACGAGCAGTACTTC
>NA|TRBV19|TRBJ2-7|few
CATQQSSEQYF
TGTGCCACACAGCAGTCTTCTGAGCAGTACTTC
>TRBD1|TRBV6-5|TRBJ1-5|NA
CASRGTGAQPQHF
TGTGCCAGCAGGGGGACAGGGGCTCAGCCCCAGCATTTT
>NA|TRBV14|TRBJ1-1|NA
CASSQDLWGGAAEAFF
TGTGCCAGCAGCCAAGATCTCTGGGGAGGGGCGGCTGAAGCTTTCTTT
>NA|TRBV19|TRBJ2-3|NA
CATRQSHSTDTQYF
TGTGCCACCCGTCAGTCGCATAGCACAGATACGCAGTATTTT
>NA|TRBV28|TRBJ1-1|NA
CASSLPPAGTEAFF
TGTGCCAGCAGTTTACCCCCGGCCGGGACTGAAGCTTTCTTT
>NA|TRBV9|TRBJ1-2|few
CASSHGRRSGYGYTF
TGTGCCAGCAGCCACGGGAGGAGGTCTGGCTATGGCTACACCTTC
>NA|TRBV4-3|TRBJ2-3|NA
CASSQARMVDTQYF
TGCGCCAGCAGCCAAGCCAGAATGGTAGATACGCAGTATTTT
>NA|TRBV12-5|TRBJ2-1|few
CASGLTAYNEQFF
TGTGCTAGTGGTTTGACAGCCTACAATGAGCAGTTCTTC
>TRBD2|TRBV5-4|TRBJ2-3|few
CASSVLSAGGTDTQYF
TGTGCCAGCAGCGTACTTAGCGCGGGAGGAACAGATACGCAGTATTTT
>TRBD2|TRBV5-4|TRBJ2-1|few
CASSPKLLADDEQFF
TGTGCCAGCAGCCCCAAGTTGCTAGCGGACGACGAGCAGTTCTTC